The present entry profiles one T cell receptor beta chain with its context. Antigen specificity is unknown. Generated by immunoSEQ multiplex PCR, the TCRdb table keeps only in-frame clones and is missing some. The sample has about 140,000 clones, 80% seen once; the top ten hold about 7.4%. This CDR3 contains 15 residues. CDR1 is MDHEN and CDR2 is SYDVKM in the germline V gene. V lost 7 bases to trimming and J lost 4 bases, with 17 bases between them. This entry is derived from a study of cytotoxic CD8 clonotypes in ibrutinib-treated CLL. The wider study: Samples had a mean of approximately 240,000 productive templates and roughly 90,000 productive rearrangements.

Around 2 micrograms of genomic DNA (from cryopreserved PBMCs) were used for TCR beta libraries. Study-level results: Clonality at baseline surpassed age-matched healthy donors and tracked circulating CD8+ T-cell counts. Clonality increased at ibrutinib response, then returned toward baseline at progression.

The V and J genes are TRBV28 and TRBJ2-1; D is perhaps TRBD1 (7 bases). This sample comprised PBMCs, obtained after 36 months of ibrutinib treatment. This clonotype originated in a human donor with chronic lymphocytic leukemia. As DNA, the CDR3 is TGTGCCAGCATCCCCGCGGGACAGCGTTACAATGAGCAGTTCTTC. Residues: CASIPAGQRYNEQFF.